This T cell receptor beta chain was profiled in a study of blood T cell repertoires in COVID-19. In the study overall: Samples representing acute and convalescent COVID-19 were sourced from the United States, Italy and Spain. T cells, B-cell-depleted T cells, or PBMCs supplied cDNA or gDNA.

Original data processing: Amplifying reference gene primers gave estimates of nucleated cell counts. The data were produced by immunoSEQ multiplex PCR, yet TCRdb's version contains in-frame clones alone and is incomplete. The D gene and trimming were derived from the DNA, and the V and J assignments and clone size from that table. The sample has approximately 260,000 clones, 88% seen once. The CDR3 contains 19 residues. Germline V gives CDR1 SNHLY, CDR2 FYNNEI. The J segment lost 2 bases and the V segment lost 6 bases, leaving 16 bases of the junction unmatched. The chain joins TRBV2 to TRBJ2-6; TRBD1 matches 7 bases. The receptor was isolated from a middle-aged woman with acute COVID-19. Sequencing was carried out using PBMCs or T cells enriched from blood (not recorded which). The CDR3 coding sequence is TGTGCCAGCAGGCCTACATACACAGGGGCCCGGACTGGGGCCAACGTCCTGACTTTC. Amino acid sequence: CASRPTYTGARTGANVLTF.